This T cell receptor (beta chain) was sequenced during a study of cytomegalovirus exposure and HLA in healthy donors. The PCR contained 60 Vbeta and 13 Jbeta primers. The method was immunoSEQ multiplex PCR; TCRdb's version includes in-frame clones alone and lacks a portion of them. Counted here are approximately 220,000 clones, about 80% occurring once; the ten biggest clones make up 0.6% to 0.7%. V was clipped by 7 bases and J by 4 bases, with 8 bases between them. CDR3 length equals 12 residues. The germline CDR1 and CDR2 sequences are MNHEY and SVGAGI. V and J are TRBV6-5 and TRBJ2-1; tentative D call: TRBD1 (6 bases). Input material: PBMCs. The clonotype originates from a man younger than 35 in good health and CMV-seronegative. CDR3 DNA: TGTGCCAGCAAACAGGGTTACAATGAGCAGTTCTTC. Translation: CASKQGYNEQFF.